The 5 T cell receptor beta chains below were found in one sample sequenced in a study of T cell repertoires in cytomegalovirus infection. TCRdb re-analysed the reads in MiXCR, keeping a single row per CDR3 protein. Of about 89,000 distinct CDR3 sequences in the sample, over 25% were seen once. No antigens are known for them. The sequencing here drew on CD8+ T cells from cultured PBMCs, taken from culture after CMV antigen stimulation. The receptor source for this set is a human donor in good health (CMV status not recorded). Some clones in this sample may be carry-over from other donors' samples.

This clonotype has only a few counts. This chain connects TRBV7-6 to TRBJ2-1; either TRBD1 or TRBD2 may fit D (6 bases each). Germline CDR1 SGHVS, CDR2 FNYEAQ. V gave up 5 bases and J gave up 5 bases, with 13 bases separating them. CDR3 length equals 14 residues. CDR3 loop: CASSGGLRNNEQFF. DNA of the CDR3: TGTGCCAGCAGCGGGGGGCTCAGGAACAATGAGCAGTTCTTC.

This clonotype was seen at least ten times. The CDR3 region has the DNA TGTGCCAGCAGCGTCTTCCGGTGGGACCGAGGAGGGGTTAACTATGGCTACACCTTC. Translating it yields CASSVFRWDRGGVNYGYTF. This chain joins TRBV7-8 and TRBJ1-2; D possibly corresponds to TRBD1 (5 bases). Trimming took 5 bases from V and 1 from J, leaving 26 bases between them. There are 19 residues in the CDR3. Germline assignment: CDR1 SGHVS and CDR2 FQNEAQ.

This clonotype was found many times. CDR3 nucleotides: TGTGCCAGCTCAGGATCCTACGAGCAGTACTTC. It encodes CASSGSYEQYF. The genes are TRBV6-1 and TRBJ2-7; D is undetermined. The V gene's germline CDR1 is MNHNS and CDR2 SASEGT. Trimming stripped 8 bases from V and 1 base from J, with 6 bases between. CDR3 size: 11 residues.

This clonotype was seen repeatedly, ten times or more. This sequence joins TRBV20-1 and TRBJ1-1; no reliable D call. Per the germline V gene, CDR1 is DFQATT and CDR2 is SNEGSKA (reference sequence). V lost 4 bases to trimming and J lost 0 bases, with 9 bases between them. This CDR3 comprises 13 residues. CDR3 coding DNA: TGCAGTGCTATCTTAGCCATGAACACTGAAGCTTTCTTT. It specifies CSAILAMNTEAFF.

This rearrangement joins TRBV13 to TRBJ1-1; D may be TRBD1 (5 bases). The CDR3 loop spans 16 amino acids. Germline V gives CDR1 PRHDT, CDR2 FYEKMQ (reference sequence). Trimming pared 4 bases from V and 1 base from J, leaving 16 bases between. CDR3 region: CASSSQKDSPNTEAFF. CDR3 DNA: TGTGCCAGCAGCTCTCAAAAAGACAGCCCGAACACTGAAGCTTTCTTT. Complete variable domain (other parts from reference TRBV13 and TRBJ1-1): AAGVIQSPRHLIKEKRETATLKCYPIPRHDTVYWYQQGPGQDPQFLISFYEKMQSDKGSIPDRFSAQQFSDYHSELNMSSLELGDSALYFCASSSQKDSPNTEAFFGQGTRLTVV.